The subject of this entry is one T cell receptor (beta chain). This entry is derived from a study of control samples from healthy donors and cancer patients. Germline V gives CDR1 MNHEY, CDR2 SVGAGI. Trimming stripped 5 bases from V and 4 bases from J, with 14 bases between. CDR3 size: 14 residues. Using immunoSEQ multiplex PCR, the repertoire was profiled, and TCRdb retains in-frame clones only, with some absent. The sample shows 40,000 to 60,000 clones, approximately 91% of them seen only once. The sample comprised PBMCs. The clonotype originates from a man aged 45 to 65 with head and neck cancer. The rearrangement uses TRBV6-5 and TRBJ2-5; TRBD1 or TRBD2 may be the D gene (5 bases each). The CDR3 DNA follows: TGTGCCAGCAGTCTCGGGACGAGCAGAGAGACCCAGTACTTC. Its protein product is CASSLGTSRETQYF.